What follows are 10 T cell receptor beta chains derived from one specimen sequenced in a study of cytomegalovirus exposure and HLA in healthy donors. PCR involved 60 Vbeta and 13 Jbeta primers. Some clones are missing from TCRdb's copy, which holds only in-frame ones; the method was immunoSEQ multiplex PCR. This table has tens of thousands of clones, approximately 80% appearing once. Sequencing input: PBMCs. These receptors all stem from a female donor in good health and CMV-seronegative.

The gene calls are TRBV4-2 and TRBJ2-1; a possible D gene is TRBD1 (6 bases). Germline V CDR1 and CDR2: LGHNA, YNFKEQ. V shed 5 bases and J shed 3 bases, with 14 bases lying between them. The length of the CDR3 is 15 residues. The CDR3 protein is CASSEADRYYNEQFF. As DNA, the CDR3 is TGTGCCAGCAGCGAAGCCGACAGGTACTACAATGAGCAGTTCTTC.

This clone was detected a few times. Written as DNA, the CDR3 is TGTGCCAGCAGCCGAGGGACAGCGAACACTGAAGCTTTCTTT. Amino acid sequence: CASSRGTANTEAFF. The chain links TRBV7-2 to TRBJ1-1, with 7 nucleotides matching TRBD1. Germline V gene lookup returns CDR1 SGHTA and CDR2 FQGNSA. The CDR3 is made up of 14 amino acids. J gave up 1 base and V 5 bases, and 4 bases lay outside the gene matches.

The CDR3 loop is CASSFYGSITDTQYF. In DNA form, the CDR3 reads TGTGCCAGCAGCTTCTACGGGAGTATAACAGATACGCAGTATTTT. The chain is built from TRBV5-8 and TRBJ2-3; D is perhaps TRBD2 (6 bases). Trimming shortened V by 2 bases and J by 3 bases, and 13 bases separated the two germline ends. The CDR3 consists of 15 residues. Germline V lookup: CDR1 SGHTS, CDR2 YDEGEE.

The chain recombines TRBV4-2 with TRBJ2-1; TRBD2 aligns across 8 bases. CDR1 is LGHNA and CDR2 is YNFKEQ in the germline V gene. V shed 1 base and J 5 bases; nucleotides not matched to a gene: 7. CDR3 length equals 16 residues. The DNA for the CDR3 is TGTGCCAGCAGCCAAGTGAGGACTAGCAGAGACAATGAGCAGTTCTTC. It specifies CASSQVRTSRDNEQFF.

V gene TRBV2 combines with J gene TRBJ2-5, with 7 bases identical to TRBD1. Germline-derived CDR1 and CDR2 are SNHLY and FYNNEI. This CDR3 spans 17 amino acids. Trimming removed 8 bases from V and 2 bases from J; junction bases left unmatched: 17. CDR3 nucleotides: TGTGCCAGCCACCCCAAGACAGGGATGGGGGATCAAGAGACCCAGTACTTC. Amino acid sequence: CASHPKTGMGDQETQYF.

This chain connects TRBV7-7 to TRBJ1-2, with no clear D. The CDR3 runs 13 residues. Germline values: CDR1 SSHAT, CDR2 FNYEAQ (reference sequence). V shed 2 bases and J shed 3 bases, with 7 bases lying between them. This CDR3 reads CASSLQEYYGYTF. CDR3 DNA sequence: TGTGCCAGCAGCTTACAGGAATACTATGGCTACACCTTC.

Details on this clone: The junction shows a germline mismatch at one end, possibly a read error. This chain connects TRBV9 to TRBJ2-1; maybe TRBD2 (6 bases). Germline V gene data show CDR1 as SGDLS and CDR2 as YYNGEE. The CDR3 is 13 amino acids. The CDR3 reads CASSVATAGSRVF. In DNA, the CDR3 is TGTGCCAGCAGCGTAGCTACGGCGGGGAGTCGGGTCTTC.

Concerning this clone itself: The sample has other DNA sequences that encode this CDR3 too. The V call is TRBV7-3, the J call TRBJ1-1, with D hard to call. The CDR3 spans 15 residues. Per germline, CDR1 SGHTA and CDR2 FQGTGA. Trimming stripped 0 bases from V and 4 bases from J, with 12 bases between. CDR3 bases: TGTGCCAGCAGCTTAACGCCGGGCGGGGTCACTGAAGCTTTCTTT. Translated, it gives CASSLTPGGVTEAFF.

This clone was counted only a few times. This chain joins TRBV19 and TRBJ2-5; 9 bases match TRBD1. The V segment lost 7 bases and the J segment 5 bases; nucleotides outside the gene matches: 11. The CDR3 is 15 residues long. CDR1 is LNHDA, CDR2 SQIVND, per germline (reference sequence). As DNA, the CDR3 is TGTGCCAGTAATAAGGGACAGGGTGTGCCGGAGACCCAGTACTTC. It translates to CASNKGQGVPETQYF.

J is TRBJ2-7 and V is TRBV6-6; 7 nucleotides align to TRBD1. The CDR3 extends over 16 amino acids. Germline trimming cut 2 bases from V and 3 bases from J; bases unmatched to any gene: 10. CDR1 is MNHNY, CDR2 SVGAGI, per germline (reference sequence). The CDR3 DNA follows: TGTGCCAGCAGTTACGGCGAGGGGGCCGTGGGCTACGAGCAGTACTTC. This translates into CASSYGEGAVGYEQYF.